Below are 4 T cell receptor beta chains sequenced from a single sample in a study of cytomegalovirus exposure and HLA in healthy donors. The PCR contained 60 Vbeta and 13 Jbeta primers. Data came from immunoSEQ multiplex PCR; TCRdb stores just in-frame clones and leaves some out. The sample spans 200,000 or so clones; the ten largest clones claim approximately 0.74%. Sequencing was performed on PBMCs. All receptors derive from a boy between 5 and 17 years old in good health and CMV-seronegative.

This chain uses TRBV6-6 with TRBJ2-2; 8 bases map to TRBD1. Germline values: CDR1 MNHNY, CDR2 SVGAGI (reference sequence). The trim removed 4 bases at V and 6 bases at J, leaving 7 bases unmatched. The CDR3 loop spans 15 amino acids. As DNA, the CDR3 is TGTGCCAGCAGTTCTGGACAGGGTTGGGCCGGGGAGCTGTTTTTT. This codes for CASSSGQGWAGELFF.

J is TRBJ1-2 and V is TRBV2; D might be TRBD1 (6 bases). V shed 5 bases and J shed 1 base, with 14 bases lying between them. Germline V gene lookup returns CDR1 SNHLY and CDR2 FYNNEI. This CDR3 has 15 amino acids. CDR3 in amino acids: CASSLRGQVNYGYTF. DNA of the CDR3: TGTGCCAGCAGTCTTCGGGGACAAGTTAACTATGGCTACACCTTC.

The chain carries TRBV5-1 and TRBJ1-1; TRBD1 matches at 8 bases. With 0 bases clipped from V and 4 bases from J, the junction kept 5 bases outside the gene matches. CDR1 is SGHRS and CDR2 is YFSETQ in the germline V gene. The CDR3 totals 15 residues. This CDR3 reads CASSLVTGGSTEAFF. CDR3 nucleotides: TGCGCCAGCAGCTTGGTAACAGGGGGGAGCACTGAAGCTTTCTTT.

The CDR3 region is CASTERGRTEAFF. CDR3 bases: TGTGCCAGCACCGAGCGAGGTCGCACTGAAGCTTTCTTT. The V call is TRBV7-6, the J call TRBJ1-1; no reliable D call. Looked up from germline, CDR1 is SGHVS and CDR2 is FNYEAQ. This CDR3 has 13 residues. V was trimmed by 7 bases and J by 4 bases, leaving 13 bases between them.